The T cell receptor beta chain described here comes from a study of T cells in Graves' hyperthyroidism and ophthalmopathy (dated by TCRdb to about 2019). Regarding the study in general: Peripheral blood was collected at initial diagnosis, before any treatment. Once sampling was done, hyperthyroidism patients were given methimazole at a starting dose of 30 mg daily, whereas ophthalmopathy patients were given high-dose intravenous methylprednisolone. To identify TCR V-J signatures that set the groups apart, the researchers used a discovery cohort of more than 95 patients, made up of 40 to 45 with Graves' ophthalmopathy and approximately 57 with stable Graves' hyperthyroidism. The paper describes TCR Vbeta CDR3 sequencing of 120 to 150 peripheral blood samples, made up of under 50 ophthalmopathy patients, 70 to 75 hyperthyroidism patients and 17 progressor patients. In addition, the study compared T-cell repertoires in thyroid tissue and in blood from over 5 Graves' hyperthyroidism patients. An independent validation cohort of 18 to 20 hyperthyroidism patients and 17 patients who later progressed to ophthalmopathy tested prospective prediction of ophthalmopathy. The approximately 95 discovery patients were divided at random into training and test sets in a 7:3 ratio.

What the research found in general, with its limitations: Sample size was not statistically predetermined, and blinding of investigators to group allocation was not performed. During validation, the model predicted progression to ophthalmopathy a median of around six months ahead of onset, with more than 60% sensitivity and roughly 75% specificity. In cross-validation, a model built on a 13 V-J signature told ophthalmopathy apart from stable hyperthyroidism with about 90% sensitivity and about 81% specificity, and in testing the same model reached 80%/75%. Most expanded thyroid clonotypes (frequency above 0.001) were also found in blood, which suggests that blood repertoires may mirror thyroid immune responses.

Amplification of TCR beta CDR3 regions was carried out from RNA transcripts. The TCR CDR3 was subjected to a first round of RT-PCR using the HTBI primer set and the Qiagen OneStep RT-PCR kit. A second multiplex PCR round built the libraries, followed by size selection and purification. Libraries were sequenced paired-end with 100 bp reads on an Illumina HiSeq2000. The authors' analysis ran thus. SOAPnuke was used to process the raw data, throwing out any read that contained adapters or uncalled bases, had a mean Phred below 15, or lacked an exact constant-primer or identifier match. High-quality paired reads were merged with COPE v1.2.5, and unique nucleotide sequences were defined as clonotypes. MiTCR v1.1 was used to align the clonotypes against IMGT TRBV, TRBD and TRBJ reference segments. The analysis included only V-J combinations with a frequency above 0.0001, which together covered approximately 99% of the repertoires. A TCS score was defined as the ratio of F50 (clonal expansion) to E x V (chaos), with BLOSUM62-based TCRdist applied between CDR3 peptides within each V-J. Welch's t-statistics and random forest reduced some 510 V-J features to 13, which were used in a naive Bayes classifier (R e1071). TCRdb handled the public reads itself, with Q25 trimming in fastp and clone calling in MiXCR, and kept productive beta chains. Identical CDR3 protein sequences are pooled into one entry, listed with their most common genes and DNA. TCRdb, rather than the study authors, made the V and J calls. The sample table records 270,000 or so distinct CDR3 sequences; 13% to 15% of these occur just once. The biggest ten clones account for roughly 31% of the sample.

Hyperthyroidism patients were newly diagnosed, with disease duration under 2 months, and aged 18 to 65 years. The study excluded patients with uncontrolled infections, other autoimmune diseases, pregnancy or lactation. Diagnoses were established on the basis of clinical symptoms, serum thyroxine and TRAb, thyroid ultrasound, and orbital computed tomography. Blood from progressor patients was drawn when they were first diagnosed with hyperthyroidism, before any ophthalmopathy symptoms appeared. Ficoll-Paque density gradient centrifugation was used to isolate PBMCs from 8 to 10 ml of fresh peripheral blood. Progressor patients were initially diagnosed with Graves' hyperthyroidism and developed ophthalmopathy during follow-up. Total RNA was extracted using Trizol reagent, and RNA quality was assessed on an Agilent 2100 Bioanalyzer. The sample holds a few counts of this clonotype. Its antigen is still unknown. Base qualities were left out, and no much larger clone turns up one base away.

The germline V gene sets CDR1 to SGHVS and CDR2 to FQNEAQ. V and J lose 3 bases and 9 bases, and a span of 12 bases separates them. The CDR3 numbers 13 residues from cysteine through phenylalanine. Only the CDR3 DNA is retained, 39 bases long and in frame from the first base. The chain links TRBV7-8 with TRBJ1-3, with TRBD1 perhaps the D gene, on 5 matching bases. The TCR was taken from a woman aged 45 to 65 with Graves' hyperthyroidism that later progressed to Graves' ophthalmopathy. Sequenced material: blood. The DNA sequence is as follows: TGTGCCAGCAGCTTCGGGGGTGGCTCCACCATATATTTT. Its translation reads: CASSFGGGSTIYF.